The 5 T cell receptor beta chains reported below all come from one sample, sequenced in a study of T-cell memory formation after mild COVID-19. TCRdb processed the 5' RACE reads anew with MiXCR; each CDR3 protein has one entry. The sample carries about 430,000 distinct CDR3 sequences, about 20% recorded once. Sequencing used PBMCs or a T cell subset sorted from them (not recorded which). The receptors shown here come from a man aged 18 to 30 who had mild COVID-19 (a few samples of this study predate the infection). Cell type and time point are not known.

The table lists this clonotype with a count of one. This sequence joins TRBV15 and TRBJ2-1; D not certain. Trimming shortened V by 0 bases and J by 7 bases, and 10 bases separated the two germline ends. From germline, CDR1 is LNHNV and CDR2 YYDKDF (reference sequence). The CDR3 loop spans 14 amino acids. DNA for the CDR3: TGTGCCACCAGCAGAGATGGCCGTTCAAATGAGCAGTTCTTC. Its protein product is CATSRDGRSNEQFF.

This clonotype was counted between two and nine times. The chain recombines TRBV6-5 with TRBJ2-2; 7 bases agree with TRBD2. Germline V gene data show CDR1 as MNHEY and CDR2 as SVGAGI. V shed 5 bases and J 1 base; nucleotides not matched to a gene: 1. The CDR3 contains 14 residues. The CDR3 reads CASSIAGNTGELFF. The CDR3 DNA is TGTGCCAGCAGTATAGCGGGGAACACCGGGGAGCTGTTTTTT.

This clonotype has only a few counts. The chain combines TRBV11-2 with TRBJ2-3; D remains ambiguous. Deletions cut 2 bases from V and 6 bases from J, with 9 bases between. Germline lookup yields CDR1 SGHAT and CDR2 FQNNGV. This CDR3 has 13 amino acids. The CDR3 is CASSLWGGDTQYF. As DNA, the CDR3 is TGTGCCAGCAGCTTATGGGGTGGGGATACGCAGTATTTT.

This rearrangement joins TRBV19 to TRBJ2-5, with D tentatively TRBD2 (5 bases). Trimming took off 5 bases at V and 3 bases at J, with 22 bases between the two ends. The CDR3 loop spans 17 amino acids. The V gene's germline CDR1 is LNHDA and CDR2 SQIVND (reference sequence). The CDR3 sequence is CASSARPWGDGEETQYF. The CDR3 DNA sequence: TGTGCCAGTAGTGCACGACCCTGGGGTGACGGGGAAGAGACCCAGTACTTC. Looking up the rest from reference TRBV19 and TRBJ2-5 gives the full variable domain: DGGITQSPKYLFRKEGQNVTLSCEQNLNHDAMYWYRQDPGQGLRLIYYSQIVNDFQKGDIAEGYSVSREKKESFPLTVTSAQKNPTAFYLCASSARPWGDGEETQYFGPGTRLLVL.

This chain links TRBV9 with TRBJ2-7, with 9 nucleotides matching TRBD1. There are 13 residues in the CDR3. The V gene's germline CDR1 is SGDLS and CDR2 YYNGEE. The ends lost 3 bases at V and 6 bases at J; junction bases unmatched: 4. The CDR3 DNA follows: TGTGCCAGCAGCGCCGGGACAGGGCGCGAGCAGTACTTC. Its translation: CASSAGTGREQYF.